Listed below are T cell receptor beta chains from one sample, sequenced in a study of T cell repertoires in cytomegalovirus infection. TCRdb independently ran MiXCR on the reads; one entry per CDR3 protein. Of around 300,000 distinct CDR3 sequences listed, more than 8% were seen once; the top ten hold around 4%. The specimen sequenced was PBMCs. The receptors stem from a human donor in good health (CMV status not recorded). Some clones in this sample may be carry-over from other donors' samples. Each CDR3 is given with its conserved first and last residue. D genes are given only for firm matches. Some rows mark clone size as missing; the rest say once, few, many or name a class of expanded clone.

TRBD1,TRBJ2-5,few,TRBV28,CASSLPQGQRETQYF,TGTGCCAGCAGTTTGCCCCAGGGACAGAGGGAGACCCAGTACTTC
TRBD1,TRBJ2-5,few,TRBV6-5,CASSYRDREQETQYF,TGTGCCAGCAGTTACAGGGACAGGGAACAAGAGACCCAGTACTTC
-,TRBJ1-5,-,TRBV28,CASSWENQPQHF,TGTGCCAGCAGTTGGGAGAATCAGCCCCAGCATTTT
TRBD2,TRBJ2-1,-,TRBV7-2,CASRPTSETYNEQFF,TGTGCCAGCAGGCCCACTAGCGAGACTTACAATGAGCAGTTCTTC
-,TRBJ2-3,few,TRBV2,CASKGPGAADTQYF,TGTGCCAGCAAGGGACCTGGGGCAGCAGATACGCAGTATTTT
TRBD2,TRBJ2-1,many,TRBV7-2,CASSSPRISGSKDEQFF,TGTGCCAGCAGCTCTCCCCGGATTAGCGGGAGTAAAGATGAGCAGTTCTTC
TRBD1,TRBJ2-1,few,TRBV10-2,CASRPGTGSYNEQFF,TGCGCCAGCAGACCCGGGACAGGGTCCTACAATGAGCAGTTCTTC
-,TRBJ2-7,few,TRBV7-6,CASSKAEYEQYF,TGTGCCAGCAGCAAGGCCGAATACGAGCAGTACTTC
-,TRBJ1-6,-,TRBV5-5,CASSSGPLNSPLHF,TGTGCCAGCAGCTCGGGACCGCTTAATTCACCCCTCCACTTT
-,TRBJ1-2,few,TRBV12-3/TRBV12-4,CASSRAGSTYGYTF,TGTGCCAGCAGTAGGGCAGGCTCAACTTATGGCTACACCTTC
-,TRBJ1-1,few,TRBV29-1,CSVENSYTEAFF,TGCAGCGTTGAAAACAGTTACACTGAAGCTTTCTTT
TRBD2,TRBJ2-3,many,TRBV11-2,CASSLRERGATDTQYF,TGTGCCAGCAGCTTAAGAGAGCGGGGGGCCACAGATACGCAGTATTTT
TRBD2,TRBJ2-6,many,TRBV7-3,CASSPRGGGNVLTF,TGTGCCAGCAGCCCCCGCGGCGGGGGCAACGTCCTGACTTTC
-,TRBJ2-5,-,TRBV29-1,CSVLQNQETQYF,TGCAGCGTTCTCCAGAACCAAGAGACCCAGTACTTC
TRBD1,TRBJ1-2,many,TRBV7-2,CASSPLQGNYGYTF,TGTGCCAGCAGCCCCTTACAGGGGAACTATGGCTACACCTTC
TRBD1,TRBJ2-7,many,TRBV6-1,CASSGEGQGVYYEQYF,TGTGCCAGCAGTGGCGAGGGACAGGGGGTCTACTACGAGCAGTACTTC
TRBD1,TRBJ2-7,-,TRBV7-2,CASSPYGTGSEQYF,TGTGCCAGCAGCCCTTACGGGACAGGGAGCGAGCAGTACTTC
-,TRBJ1-1,-,TRBV11-2,CASSPTQSEAFF,TGTGCCAGCAGCCCGACCCAGAGTGAAGCTTTCTTT
TRBD1,TRBJ2-4,many,TRBV19,CASSEGASKNIQYF,TGTGCCAGTAGTGAGGGGGCGTCCAAAAACATTCAGTACTTC
-,TRBJ2-7,-,TRBV7-9,CASSLSRQAGGYEQYF,TGTGCCAGCAGCTTATCGCGACAGGCCGGGGGCTACGAGCAGTACTTC
-,TRBJ2-5,-,TRBV7-9,CASSLTIGETQYF,TGTGCCAGCAGCTTAACGATTGGGGAGACCCAGTACTTC
-,TRBJ2-5,many,TRBV6-6,CASSYERSQETQYF,TGTGCCAGCAGTTATGAAAGGAGCCAAGAGACCCAGTACTTC
TRBD2,TRBJ2-7,few,TRBV4-3,CASSQELAGAPYEQYF,TGCGCCAGCAGCCAAGAGCTAGCGGGAGCACCCTACGAGCAGTACTTC
TRBD1,TRBJ1-5,many,TRBV20-1,CSARAGQGVLNQPQHF,TGCAGTGCTAGGGCGGGACAGGGGGTCCTCAATCAGCCCCAGCATTTT
-,TRBJ2-3,few,TRBV7-2,CASRSLGWPTSTDTQYF,TGTGCCAGCAGGTCTCTCGGTTGGCCCACTAGCACAGATACGCAGTATTTT
-,TRBJ2-5,many,TRBV7-9,CASSSTPYQETQYF,TGTGCCAGCAGTTCGACACCGTACCAAGAGACCCAGTACTTC
-,TRBJ1-5,many,TRBV7-6,CASSPLGGFNQPQHF,TGTGCCAGCAGCCCCCTTGGGGGGTTCAATCAGCCCCAGCATTTT
-,TRBJ2-1,few,TRBV7-9,CASSVGPGASRNEQFF,TGTGCCAGCAGCGTCGGACCGGGGGCGTCCAGGAATGAGCAGTTCTTC
TRBD1,TRBJ1-2,few,TRBV7-2,CASSLQGGADYGYTF,TGTGCCAGCAGCTTACAGGGGGGCGCGGACTATGGCTACACCTTC
TRBD2,TRBJ2-5,-,TRBV19,CASTGTSGYQETQYF,TGTGCCAGCACCGGGACTAGCGGGTACCAAGAGACCCAGTACTTC
TRBD2,TRBJ2-3,many,TRBV7-2,CASSSREGSTDTQYF,TGTGCCAGCAGCTCTAGGGAGGGCAGCACAGATACGCAGTATTTT
-,TRBJ2-5,few,TRBV7-2,CASSRVRGGGFQETQYF,TGTGCCAGCAGCCGGGTCAGGGGGGGAGGGTTCCAAGAGACCCAGTACTTC
-,TRBJ2-5,many,TRBV28,CASRRAGQETQYF,TGTGCCAGCAGGCGGGCAGGACAAGAGACCCAGTACTTC
-,TRBJ1-1,many,TRBV28,CASSPPRQGGNTEAFF,TGTGCCAGCAGTCCCCCCCGGCAGGGCGGGAACACTGAAGCTTTCTTT
-,TRBJ2-1,many,TRBV7-2,CASSSDPGQYNEQFF,TGTGCCAGCAGCTCGGATCCGGGACAATACAATGAGCAGTTCTTC
-,TRBJ1-5,many,TRBV7-2,CASGQGRGSNQPQHF,TGTGCCAGCGGCCAAGGAAGGGGTTCAAATCAGCCCCAGCATTTT
-,TRBJ2-7,many,TRBV7-9,CASSTGSGSSYEQYF,TGTGCCAGCAGCACTGGTTCGGGGAGCTCCTACGAGCAGTACTTC
-,TRBJ2-6,-,TRBV15,CATSRDRGFSGANVLTF,TGTGCCACCAGCAGAGATAGAGGGTTCTCTGGGGCCAACGTCCTGACTTTC
-,TRBJ1-6,few,TRBV29-1,CSEQGYNSPLHF,TGCAGCGAGCAGGGCTATAATTCACCCCTCCACTTT
-,TRBJ1-1,few,TRBV4-2,CASSQGAMNTEAFF,TGTGCCAGCAGCCAGGGGGCTATGAACACTGAAGCTTTCTTT
-,TRBJ2-5,-,TRBV27,CASSPTLLRETQYF,TGTGCCAGCAGTCCGACATTGTTGAGAGAGACCCAGTACTTC
-,TRBJ2-1,many,TRBV7-9,CASSFFGTPRGHEQFF,TGTGCCAGCAGCTTTTTCGGGACTCCTCGGGGCCATGAGCAGTTCTTC
-,TRBJ1-2,few,TRBV28,CASSLDRGQGFPARGYTF,TGTGCCAGCAGTTTAGATAGAGGGCAGGGCTTCCCTGCGCGGGGCTACACCTTC
-,TRBJ2-7,few,TRBV7-8,CASSPGGQGYEQYF,TGTGCCAGCAGCCCAGGAGGGCAGGGATACGAGCAGTACTTC
-,TRBJ2-1,-,TRBV28,CASSLARGRREQFF,TGTGCCAGCAGTTTAGCACGGGGTAGGCGCGAGCAGTTCTTC
-,TRBJ1-5,-,TRBV6-1,CASSGQVGGNQPQHF,TGTGCCAGCAGTGGGCAGGTGGGAGGCAATCAGCCCCAGCATTTT
TRBD2,TRBJ2-5,many,TRBV24-1,CATSDAGLAGGETQYF,TGTGCCACCAGTGATGCGGGACTAGCGGGAGGAGAGACCCAGTACTTC
TRBD2,TRBJ2-5,many,TRBV7-2,CASSLHSTSGDYF,TGTGCCAGCAGTCTCCATTCTACTAGCGGGGATTACTTC
TRBD1,TRBJ1-4,many,TRBV11-2,CASSLGKGTGAEKLFF,TGTGCCAGCAGCTTAGGGAAGGGGACAGGGGCAGAAAAACTGTTTTTT
-,TRBJ2-7,few,TRBV15,CATSYALGASYEQYF,TGTGCCACCAGCTATGCACTAGGTGCATCCTACGAGCAGTACTTC
-,TRBJ1-1,-,TRBV25-1,CASSVGPQNTEAFF,TGTGCCAGCAGTGTTGGGCCTCAGAACACTGAAGCTTTCTTT